The rows below give T cell receptor beta chains drawn from one sample of a study of shared clonotypes between healthy human individuals. TCRdb keeps only in-frame clones here, not all; method: immunoSEQ multiplex PCR. Counted here are millions of clones, less than 95% occurring once; the ten biggest clones make up 1% to 1.3%. The sample was naive CD8+ T cells sorted from blood. These receptors were taken from a man aged 18-30 years in good health. Each CDR3 is given with its conserved first and last residue. Fields, in order: V gene, D gene, clone size, J gene, CDR3 protein, CDR3 DNA. A D gene is named only where the DNA matches it firmly. Clone size appears in some rows only: once, few, many, or a class for an expanded clone.

TRBV6-1,NA,NA,TRBJ2-7,CASRDAAYEQYF,TGTGCCAGCAGGGACGCTGCCTACGAGCAGTACTTC
TRBV11-3,TRBD2,NA,TRBJ2-1,CASSLEWRGSYNEQFF,TGTGCCAGCAGCTTAGAATGGCGGGGGAGCTACAATGAGCAGTTCTTC
TRBV2,NA,NA,TRBJ2-3,CASSESAGSTDTQYF,TGTGCCAGCAGTGAATCAGCGGGCAGCACAGATACGCAGTATTTT
TRBV28,NA,NA,TRBJ2-3,CASSLRADQSTDTQYF,TGTGCCAGCAGTTTACGGGCCGACCAAAGCACAGATACGCAGTATTTT
TRBV5-1,NA,NA,TRBJ2-1,CASSFHSDSEQFF,TGCGCCAGCAGCTTTCATTCCGATTCGGAGCAGTTCTTC
TRBV7-9,NA,NA,TRBJ2-2,CASSPDGHTANTGELFF,TGTGCCAGCAGCCCCGACGGACATACCGCGAACACCGGGGAGCTGTTTTTT
TRBV4-1,NA,NA,TRBJ1-4,CASSFPGGAEKLFF,TGCGCCAGCAGTTTCCCGGGAGGGGCTGAAAAACTGTTTTTT
TRBV5-5,NA,NA,TRBJ2-3,CASIPHVSLRDTQYF,TGTGCCAGCATCCCTCACGTATCCCTCAGAGATACGCAGTATTTT
TRBV9,NA,NA,TRBJ2-2,CASTGGAPNTGELFF,TGTGCCAGCACCGGAGGTGCCCCGAACACCGGGGAGCTGTTTTTT
TRBV9,TRBD2,NA,TRBJ2-1,CASSVTGLTNEQFF,TGTGCCAGCAGCGTTACGGGACTAACCAATGAGCAGTTCTTC
TRBV7-2,NA,NA,TRBJ1-2,CASSLGGTGYGYTF,TGTGCCAGCAGCTTAGGGGGCACGGGCTATGGCTACACCTTC
TRBV27,TRBD1,NA,TRBJ2-7,CASGPTGGVSEQYF,TGTGCCAGCGGGCCGACAGGGGGAGTATCCGAGCAGTACTTC
TRBV7-9,NA,NA,TRBJ1-5,CASSAASNQPQHF,TGTGCCAGCTCCGCGGCTAGCAATCAGCCCCAGCATTTT
TRBV4-3,NA,once,TRBJ2-7,CASSQEGSPSYEQYF,TGCGCCAGCAGCCAAGAAGGCAGTCCATCCTACGAGCAGTACTTC
TRBV6-6,TRBD1,once,TRBJ2-7,CASRTGGYYEQYF,TGTGCCAGCAGAACAGGGGGGTACTACGAGCAGTACTTC
TRBV29-1,NA,once,TRBJ2-7,CSAVGYEQYF,TGCAGCGCGGTAGGGTACGAGCAGTACTTC
TRBV6-6,NA,NA,TRBJ2-1,CASSYLYNEQFF,TGTGCCAGCAGTTACCTGTACAATGAGCAGTTCTTC
TRBV19,NA,NA,TRBJ1-2,CASSIKTTVYGYTF,TGTGCCAGTAGTATTAAAACAACGGTCTATGGCTACACCTTC
TRBV4-1,TRBD1,NA,TRBJ1-5,CASSQVVTGGFSNQPQHF,TGCGCCAGCAGCCAAGTAGTGACAGGGGGCTTTAGCAATCAGCCCCAGCATTTT